This T cell receptor beta chain was sequenced in a study of blood T cell repertoires in COVID-19. Study overall: Some COVID-19 samples were acute and others convalescent; all came from the United States, Italy and Spain. Sources were T cells, B-cell-depleted T cells, or PBMCs; the material itself was cDNA or gDNA.

Per the germline V gene, CDR1 is MGHRA and CDR2 is YSYEKL. V was clipped by 0 bases and J by 0 bases, with 9 bases between them. The CDR3 extends over 16 amino acids. TCRdb's table, derived via immunoSEQ multiplex PCR, lists solely in-frame clones and lacks some. Of some 120,000 clones listed, under 85% are singletons. Specimen: peripheral blood. The genes are TRBV4-1 and TRBJ2-1, with TRBD2 as a possible D gene (6 bases). The sequence came from a woman in her sixties or seventies with acute or convalescent COVID-19. CDR3 sequence (DNA): TGCGCCAGCAGCCAAGATGGGGACTCCTCCTACAATGAGCAGTTCTTC. It encodes CASSQDGDSSYNEQFF.